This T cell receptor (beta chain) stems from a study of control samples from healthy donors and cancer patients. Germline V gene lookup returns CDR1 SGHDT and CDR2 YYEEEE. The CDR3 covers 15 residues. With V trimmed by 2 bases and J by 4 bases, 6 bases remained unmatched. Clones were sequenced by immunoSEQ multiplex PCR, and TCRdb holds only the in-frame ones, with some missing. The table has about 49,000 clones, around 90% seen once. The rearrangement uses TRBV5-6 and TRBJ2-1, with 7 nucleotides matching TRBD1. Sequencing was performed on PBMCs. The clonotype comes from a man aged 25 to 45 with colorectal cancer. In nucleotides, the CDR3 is TGTGCCAGCAGCTTTGGCTTGACAGGGTACAATGAGCAGTTCTTC. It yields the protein CASSFGLTGYNEQFF.